This T cell receptor beta chain was sequenced for a study of beta chain features in type 1 diabetes. Study conclusions and caveats: Across patients, naive, central memory and Treg TCRB repertoires exhibited apparently greater similarity than was observed across healthy donors. TCRB CDR3 length was moderately but significantly reduced in all four CD4+ subsets of Type 1 diabetes patients.

Looked up from germline, CDR1 is LNHDA and CDR2 is SQIVND (reference sequence). This CDR3 contains 16 residues. The V gene end was trimmed by 3 bases and the J gene end by 3 bases; junction bases not matched to a gene: 6. This clone was picked up a small number of times. Its antigen remains unknown. The entirety of the isolated RNA underwent reverse transcription, so expressed TCRB transcripts were sequenced. Method: immunoSEQ multiplex PCR; TCRdb's copy keeps in-frame clones and lacks some. The sample gives 300,000 to 450,000 clones, roughly an eighth of which show up once; 0.01% is in the top ten. The sequencing sample was made of naive CD4+ T cells from blood. The chain combines TRBV19 with TRBJ1-5, with 9 bases aligning to TRBD1. This receptor was obtained from a woman aged 18-29 years with type 1 diabetes. The CDR3 loop is CASSIFWDRANQPQHF. Here the CDR3 DNA reads TGTGCCAGTAGTATTTTCTGGGACAGGGCCAATCAGCCCCAGCATTTT. Together with reference TRBV19 and TRBJ1-5, the CDR3 gives the full variable domain: DGGITQSPKYLFRKEGQNVTLSCEQNLNHDAMYWYRQDPGQGLRLIYYSQIVNDFQKGDIAEGYSVSREKKESFPLTVTSAQKNPTAFYLCASSIFWDRANQPQHFGDGTRLSIL.